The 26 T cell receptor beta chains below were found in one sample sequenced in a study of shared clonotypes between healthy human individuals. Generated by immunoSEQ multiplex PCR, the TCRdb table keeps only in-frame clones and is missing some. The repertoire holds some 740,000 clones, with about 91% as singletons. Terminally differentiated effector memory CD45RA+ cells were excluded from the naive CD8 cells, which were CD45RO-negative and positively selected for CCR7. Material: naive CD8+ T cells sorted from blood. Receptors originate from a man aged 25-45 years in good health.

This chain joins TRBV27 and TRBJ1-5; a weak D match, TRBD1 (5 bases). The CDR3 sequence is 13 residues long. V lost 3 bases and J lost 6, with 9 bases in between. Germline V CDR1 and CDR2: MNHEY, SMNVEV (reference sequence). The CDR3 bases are TGTGCCAGCAGTTTGGAGGGGACTCAGCCCCAGCATTTT. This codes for CASSLEGTQPQHF.

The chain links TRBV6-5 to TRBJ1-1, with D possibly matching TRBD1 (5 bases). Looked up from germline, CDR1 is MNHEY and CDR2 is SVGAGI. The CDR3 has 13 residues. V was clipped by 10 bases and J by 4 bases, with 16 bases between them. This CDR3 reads CATTQGRGTEAFF. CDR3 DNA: TGTGCCACCACCCAGGGACGGGGCACTGAAGCTTTCTTT.

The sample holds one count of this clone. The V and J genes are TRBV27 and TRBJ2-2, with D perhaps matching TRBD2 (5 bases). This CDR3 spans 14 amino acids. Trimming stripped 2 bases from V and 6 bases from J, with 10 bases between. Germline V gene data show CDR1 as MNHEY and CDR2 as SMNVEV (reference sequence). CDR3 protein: CASSLKLGPGELFF. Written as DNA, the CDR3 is TGTGCCAGCAGTTTAAAACTAGGCCCCGGGGAGCTGTTTTTT.

Here the CDR3 reads CASSLSFAIQYF. The CDR3 DNA reads TGTGCCAGCAGCTTATCTTTTGCCATTCAGTACTTC. V gene TRBV7-2 combines with J gene TRBJ2-4; unclear D gene. V gave up 2 bases and J gave up 9 bases, with 8 bases separating them. Per the germline V gene, CDR1 is SGHTA and CDR2 is FQGNSA. The CDR3 has 12 residues.

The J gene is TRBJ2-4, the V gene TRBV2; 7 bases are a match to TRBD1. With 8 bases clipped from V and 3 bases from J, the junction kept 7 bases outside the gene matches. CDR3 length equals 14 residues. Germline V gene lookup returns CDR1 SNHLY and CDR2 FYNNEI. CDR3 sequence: CASGARGYKNIQYF. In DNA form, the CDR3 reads TGTGCCAGCGGGGCCAGGGGGTACAAAAACATTCAGTACTTC. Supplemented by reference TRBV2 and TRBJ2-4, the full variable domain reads EPEVTQTPSHQVTQMGQEVILRCVPISNHLYFYWYRQILGQKVEFLVSFYNNEISEKSEIFDDQFSVERPDGSNFTLKIRSTKLEDSAMYFCASGARGYKNIQYFGAGTRLSVL.

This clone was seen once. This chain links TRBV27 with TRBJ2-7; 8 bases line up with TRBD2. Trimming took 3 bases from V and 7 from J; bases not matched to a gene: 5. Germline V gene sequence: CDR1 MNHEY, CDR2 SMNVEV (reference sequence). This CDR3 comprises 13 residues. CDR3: CASSLLTSAEQYF. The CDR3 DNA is TGTGCCAGCAGTTTGTTGACTAGCGCGGAGCAGTACTTC.

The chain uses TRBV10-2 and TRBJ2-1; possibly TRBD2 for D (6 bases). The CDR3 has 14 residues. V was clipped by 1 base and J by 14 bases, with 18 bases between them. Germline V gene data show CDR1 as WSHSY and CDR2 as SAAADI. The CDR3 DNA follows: TGCGCCAGCAGTGAGTTGGGGGAACCTGAGCGGGAGTTCTTC. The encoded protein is CASSELGEPEREFF.

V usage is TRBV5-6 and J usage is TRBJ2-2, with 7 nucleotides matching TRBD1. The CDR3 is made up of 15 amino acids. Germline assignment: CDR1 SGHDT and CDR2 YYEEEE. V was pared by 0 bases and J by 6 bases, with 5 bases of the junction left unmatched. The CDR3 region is CASSLANRGPGELFF. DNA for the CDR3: TGTGCCAGCAGCTTGGCCAACAGGGGTCCCGGGGAGCTGTTTTTT.

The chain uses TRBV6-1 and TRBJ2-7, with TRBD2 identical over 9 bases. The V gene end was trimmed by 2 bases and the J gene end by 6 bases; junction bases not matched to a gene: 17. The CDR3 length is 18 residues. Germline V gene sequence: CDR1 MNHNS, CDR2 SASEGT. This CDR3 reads CASSEWALGAGGPSEQYF. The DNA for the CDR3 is TGTGCCAGCAGTGAATGGGCTTTGGGGGCGGGAGGGCCTTCCGAGCAGTACTTC.

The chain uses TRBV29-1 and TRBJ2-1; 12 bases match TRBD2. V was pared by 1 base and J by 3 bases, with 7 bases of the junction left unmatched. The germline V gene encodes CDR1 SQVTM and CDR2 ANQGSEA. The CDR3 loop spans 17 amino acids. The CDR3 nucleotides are TGCAGCGTTGAAGGGACTAGCGGGACTACCTTCTACAATGAGCAGTTCTTC. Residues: CSVEGTSGTTFYNEQFF.

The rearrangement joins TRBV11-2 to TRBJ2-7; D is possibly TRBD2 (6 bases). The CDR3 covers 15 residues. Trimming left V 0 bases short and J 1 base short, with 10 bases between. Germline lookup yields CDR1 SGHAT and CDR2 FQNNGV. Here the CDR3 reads CASSLDTGTSYEQYF. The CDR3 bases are TGTGCCAGCAGCTTAGATACCGGGACTTCCTACGAGCAGTACTTC.

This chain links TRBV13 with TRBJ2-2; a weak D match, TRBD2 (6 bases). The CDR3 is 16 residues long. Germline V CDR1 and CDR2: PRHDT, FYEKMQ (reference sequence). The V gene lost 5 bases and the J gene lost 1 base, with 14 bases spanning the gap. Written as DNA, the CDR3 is TGTGCCAGCAGCCCGAAGCCGGGGGAGAACACCGGGGAGCTGTTTTTT. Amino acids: CASSPKPGENTGELFF.

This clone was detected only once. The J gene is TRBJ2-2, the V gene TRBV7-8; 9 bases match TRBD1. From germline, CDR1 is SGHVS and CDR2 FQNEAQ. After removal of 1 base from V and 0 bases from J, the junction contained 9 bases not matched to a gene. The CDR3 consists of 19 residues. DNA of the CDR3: TGTGCCAGCAGCTTAGTGAGGTTAGGGGACAGGGCGAACACCGGGGAGCTGTTTTTT. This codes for CASSLVRLGDRANTGELFF.

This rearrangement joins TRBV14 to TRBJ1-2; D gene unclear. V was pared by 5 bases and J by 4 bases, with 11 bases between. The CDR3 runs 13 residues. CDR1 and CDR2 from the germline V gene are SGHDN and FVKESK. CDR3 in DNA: TGTGCCAGCAGCGCCTTACAGAGCTATGGCTACACCTTC. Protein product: CASSALQSYGYTF.

CDR3 region: CASSWPGQGSGEAFF. Written as DNA, the CDR3 is TGTGCCAGCAGCTGGCCGGGACAGGGGTCGGGCGAAGCTTTCTTT. The chain combines TRBV7-9 with TRBJ1-1; TRBD1 aligns across 10 bases. The CDR3 sequence is 15 residues long. Germline-derived CDR1 and CDR2 are SEHNR and FQNEAQ (reference sequence). The trim removed 4 bases at V and 8 bases at J, leaving 10 bases unmatched.

The CDR3 DNA reads as TGTGCCAGCAGCCCTGGGACTAGCGGGATGGAGACCCAGTACTTC. This sequence encodes CASSPGTSGMETQYF. V usage is TRBV7-9 and J usage is TRBJ2-5; the match to TRBD2 covers 13 bases. This CDR3 has 15 amino acids. The V and J ends lost 5 bases and 5 bases, in that order; junction bases with no gene match: 5. Looked up from germline, CDR1 is SEHNR and CDR2 is FQNEAQ (reference sequence).

The CDR3 region is CASSAPLTGGYAEAFF. CDR3 nucleotide sequence: TGTGCCAGCAGCGCACCCTTGACAGGGGGCTACGCTGAAGCTTTCTTT. The V gene is TRBV9, the J gene TRBJ1-1; 10 nucleotides match TRBD1. The CDR3 is made up of 16 amino acids. CDR1 and CDR2 (germline): SGDLS, YYNGEE. J gave up 6 bases and V 3 bases, and 11 bases lay outside the gene matches.

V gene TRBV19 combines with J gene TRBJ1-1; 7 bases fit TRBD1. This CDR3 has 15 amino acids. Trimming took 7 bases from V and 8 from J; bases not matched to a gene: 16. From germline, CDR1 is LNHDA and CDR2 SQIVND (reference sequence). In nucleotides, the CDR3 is TGTGCCAGTACCGCCTTTAGTGGACAGGCGAAAGAAGCTTTCTTT. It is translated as CASTAFSGQAKEAFF. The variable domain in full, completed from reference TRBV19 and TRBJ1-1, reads DGGITQSPKYLFRKEGQNVTLSCEQNLNHDAMYWYRQDPGQGLRLIYYSQIVNDFQKGDIAEGYSVSREKKESFPLTVTSAQKNPTAFYLCASTAFSGQAKEAFFGQGTRLTVV.

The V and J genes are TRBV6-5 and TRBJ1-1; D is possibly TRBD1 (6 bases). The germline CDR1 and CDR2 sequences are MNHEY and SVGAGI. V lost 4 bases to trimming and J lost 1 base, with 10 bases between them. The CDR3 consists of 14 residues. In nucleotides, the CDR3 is TGTGCCAGCAGTTCCGGACAGCCGAACACTGAAGCTTTCTTT. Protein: CASSSGQPNTEAFF.

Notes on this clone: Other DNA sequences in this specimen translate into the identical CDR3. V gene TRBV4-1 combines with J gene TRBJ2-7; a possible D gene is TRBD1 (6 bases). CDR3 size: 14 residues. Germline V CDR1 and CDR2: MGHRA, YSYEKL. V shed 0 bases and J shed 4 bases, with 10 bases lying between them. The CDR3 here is CASSQEARGYEQYF. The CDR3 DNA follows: TGCGCCAGCAGCCAAGAAGCCAGGGGATACGAGCAGTACTTC.

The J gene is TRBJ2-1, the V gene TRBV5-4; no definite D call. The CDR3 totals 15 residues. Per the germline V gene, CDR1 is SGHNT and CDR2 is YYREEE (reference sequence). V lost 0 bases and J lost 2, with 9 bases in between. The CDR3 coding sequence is TGTGCCAGCAGCTTGGAGGAATCTGCCTACAATGAGCAGTTCTTC. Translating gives CASSLEESAYNEQFF.

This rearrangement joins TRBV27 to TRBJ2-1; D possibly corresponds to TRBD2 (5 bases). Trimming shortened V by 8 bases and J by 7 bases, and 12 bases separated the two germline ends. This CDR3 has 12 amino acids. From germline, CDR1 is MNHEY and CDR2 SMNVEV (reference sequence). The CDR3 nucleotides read TGTGCCAGCCAAAAAGGAGGTAATGAGCAGTTCTTC. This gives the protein CASQKGGNEQFF.

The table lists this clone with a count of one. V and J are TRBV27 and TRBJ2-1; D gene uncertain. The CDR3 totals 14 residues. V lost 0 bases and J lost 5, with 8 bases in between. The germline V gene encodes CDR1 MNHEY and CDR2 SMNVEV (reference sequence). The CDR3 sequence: CASSLSGPHNEQFF. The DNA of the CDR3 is TGTGCCAGCAGTTTATCTGGACCTCACAATGAGCAGTTCTTC.

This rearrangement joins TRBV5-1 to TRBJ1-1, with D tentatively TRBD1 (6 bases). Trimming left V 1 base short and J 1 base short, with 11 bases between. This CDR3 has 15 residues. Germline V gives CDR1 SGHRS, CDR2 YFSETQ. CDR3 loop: CASSLTPTGNTEAFF. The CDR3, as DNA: TGCGCCAGCAGCTTGACCCCGACAGGGAACACTGAAGCTTTCTTT.

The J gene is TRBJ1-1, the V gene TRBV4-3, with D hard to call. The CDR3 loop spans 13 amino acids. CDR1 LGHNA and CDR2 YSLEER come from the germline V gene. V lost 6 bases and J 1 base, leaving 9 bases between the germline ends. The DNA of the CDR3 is TGCGCCAGCAGTCGGGATTCGAACACTGAAGCTTTCTTT. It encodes CASSRDSNTEAFF.

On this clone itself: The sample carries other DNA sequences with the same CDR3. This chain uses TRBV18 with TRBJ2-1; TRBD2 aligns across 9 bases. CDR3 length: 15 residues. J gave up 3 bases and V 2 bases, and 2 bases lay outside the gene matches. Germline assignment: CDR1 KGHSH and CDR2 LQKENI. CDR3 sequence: CASSPRTSVYNEQFF. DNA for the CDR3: TGTGCCAGCTCACCAAGGACTAGCGTCTACAATGAGCAGTTCTTC.